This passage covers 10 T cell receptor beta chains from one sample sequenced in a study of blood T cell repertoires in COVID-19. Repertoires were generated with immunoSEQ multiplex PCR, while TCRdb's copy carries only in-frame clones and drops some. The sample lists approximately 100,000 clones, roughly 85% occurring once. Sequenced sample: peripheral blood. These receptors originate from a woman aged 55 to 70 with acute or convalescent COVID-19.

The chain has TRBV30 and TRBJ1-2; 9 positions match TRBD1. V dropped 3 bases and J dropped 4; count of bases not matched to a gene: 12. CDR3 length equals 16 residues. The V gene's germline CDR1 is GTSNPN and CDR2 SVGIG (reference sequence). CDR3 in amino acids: CAWRTGTGLKGYGYTF. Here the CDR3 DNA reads TGTGCCTGGAGGACCGGGACAGGGCTGAAAGGCTATGGCTACACCTTC.

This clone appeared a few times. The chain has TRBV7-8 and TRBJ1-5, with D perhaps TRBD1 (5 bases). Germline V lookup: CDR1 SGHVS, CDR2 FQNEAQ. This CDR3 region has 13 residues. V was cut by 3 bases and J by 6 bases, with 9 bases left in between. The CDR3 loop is CASSLGLVQPQHF. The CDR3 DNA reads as TGTGCCAGCAGCTTGGGACTTGTTCAGCCCCAGCATTTT.

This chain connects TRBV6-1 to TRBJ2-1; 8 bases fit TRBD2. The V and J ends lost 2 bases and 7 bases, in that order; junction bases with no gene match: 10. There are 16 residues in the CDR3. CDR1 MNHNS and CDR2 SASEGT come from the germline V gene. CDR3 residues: CASSERAVAGGNEQFF. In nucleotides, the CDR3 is TGTGCCAGCAGTGAAAGGGCGGTCGCGGGGGGTAATGAGCAGTTCTTC.

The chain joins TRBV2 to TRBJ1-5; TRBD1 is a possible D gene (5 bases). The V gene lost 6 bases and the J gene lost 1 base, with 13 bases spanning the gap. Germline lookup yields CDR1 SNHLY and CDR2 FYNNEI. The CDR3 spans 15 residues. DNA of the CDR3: TGTGCCAGCAGACGGGACTTCTTAAGCAATCAGCCCCAGCATTTT. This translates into CASRRDFLSNQPQHF.

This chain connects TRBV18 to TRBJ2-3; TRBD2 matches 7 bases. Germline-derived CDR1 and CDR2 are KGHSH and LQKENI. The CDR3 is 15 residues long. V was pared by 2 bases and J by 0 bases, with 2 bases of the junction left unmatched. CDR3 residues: CASSPTGGSTDTQYF. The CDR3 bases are TGTGCCAGCTCACCAACGGGGGGAAGCACAGATACGCAGTATTTT.

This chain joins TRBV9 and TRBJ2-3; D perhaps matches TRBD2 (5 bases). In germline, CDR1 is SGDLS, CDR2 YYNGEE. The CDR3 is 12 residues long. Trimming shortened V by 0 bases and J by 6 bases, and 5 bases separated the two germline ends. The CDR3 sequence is CASSVGGDTQYF. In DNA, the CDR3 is TGTGCCAGCAGCGTAGGCGGGGATACGCAGTATTTT.

CDR3 protein: CASTHWGQDNQPQHF. The CDR3 coding sequence is TGTGCCAGTACCCACTGGGGACAAGACAATCAGCCCCAGCATTTT. This chain connects TRBV19 to TRBJ1-5; D may be TRBD1 (6 bases). V was clipped by 7 bases and J by 3 bases, with 16 bases between them. Germline CDR1 LNHDA, CDR2 SQIVND (reference sequence). This CDR3 has 15 residues.

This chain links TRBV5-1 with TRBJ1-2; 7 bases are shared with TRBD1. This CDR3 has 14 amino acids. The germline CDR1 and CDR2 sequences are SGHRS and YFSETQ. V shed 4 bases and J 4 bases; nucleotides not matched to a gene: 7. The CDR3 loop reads CASSKGQSPYGYTF. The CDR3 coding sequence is TGCGCCAGCAGCAAGGGACAGTCGCCCTATGGCTACACCTTC.

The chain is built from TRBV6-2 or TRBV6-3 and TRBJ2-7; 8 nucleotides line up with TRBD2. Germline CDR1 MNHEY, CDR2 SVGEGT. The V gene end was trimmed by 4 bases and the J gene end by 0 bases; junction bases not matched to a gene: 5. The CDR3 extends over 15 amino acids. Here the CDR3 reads CASSSGGGPSYEQYF. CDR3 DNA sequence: TGTGCCAGCAGTTCGGGCGGGGGGCCCTCCTACGAGCAGTACTTC.

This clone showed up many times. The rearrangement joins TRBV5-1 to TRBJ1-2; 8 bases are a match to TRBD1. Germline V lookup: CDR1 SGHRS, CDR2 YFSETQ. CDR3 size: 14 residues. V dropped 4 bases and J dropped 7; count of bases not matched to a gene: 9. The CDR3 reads CASSKDGQGGGYTF. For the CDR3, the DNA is TGCGCCAGCAGCAAGGACGGACAGGGCGGTGGCTACACCTTC.